This T cell receptor beta chain came from a study of T cell repertoires in cytomegalovirus infection. Across the study: In the study, CMV epitopes included recently identified HLA-C-restricted and well-studied HLA-B-restricted ones. CMV infection together with matching HLA type was indicated by public TCR beta signatures. The study, taken as a whole, reports: Ex vivo, HLA-C-restricted CMV-specific TCR beta clonotypes prevailed over the rest of the response.

The CDR3 has 16 residues. V lost 4 bases, J lost 0 bases, and 14 bases lay in between. Germline CDR1 and CDR2: SGHVS and FNYEAQ. Regarding this clonotype: Its antigen is not known.

TCRdb recomputed calls from the reads with MiXCR, one row per CDR3 protein. The sample comprises roughly 800,000 distinct CDR3 sequences, 25% to 30% of which are singletons, and over 10% rests with the top ten. The receptor's source is a human donor in good health (CMV status not recorded). Some clones in this sample may be carry-over from other donors' samples. V and J are TRBV7-6 and TRBJ2-3; D is undetermined. The input for sequencing was cultured CD8+ T cells from PBMCs, taken from culture after CMV antigen stimulation. The CDR3 region has the DNA TGTGCCAGCAGCTCCAGACTGGCCATTAGCACAGATACGCAGTATTTT. Translating gives CASSSRLAISTDTQYF.